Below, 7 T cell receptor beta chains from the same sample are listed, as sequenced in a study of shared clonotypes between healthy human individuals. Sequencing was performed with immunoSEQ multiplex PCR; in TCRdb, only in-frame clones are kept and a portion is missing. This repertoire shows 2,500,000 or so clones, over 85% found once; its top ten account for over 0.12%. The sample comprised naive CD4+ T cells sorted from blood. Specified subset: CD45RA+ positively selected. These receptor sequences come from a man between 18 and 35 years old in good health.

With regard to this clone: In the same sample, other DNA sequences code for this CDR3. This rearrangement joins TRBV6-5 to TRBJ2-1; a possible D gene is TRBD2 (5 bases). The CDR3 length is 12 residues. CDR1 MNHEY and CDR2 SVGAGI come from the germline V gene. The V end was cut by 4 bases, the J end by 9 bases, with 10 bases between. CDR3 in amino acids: CASSSPGGEQFF. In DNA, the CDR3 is TGTGCCAGCAGTTCCCCCGGAGGTGAGCAGTTCTTC.

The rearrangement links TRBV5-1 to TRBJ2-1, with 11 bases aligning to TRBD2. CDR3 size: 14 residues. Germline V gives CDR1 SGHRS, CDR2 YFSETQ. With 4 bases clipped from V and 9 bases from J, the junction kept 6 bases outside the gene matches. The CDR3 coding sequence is TGCGCCAGCAGCCGAGTAGCGGGAGGGTTTGAGCAGTTCTTC. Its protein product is CASSRVAGGFEQFF.

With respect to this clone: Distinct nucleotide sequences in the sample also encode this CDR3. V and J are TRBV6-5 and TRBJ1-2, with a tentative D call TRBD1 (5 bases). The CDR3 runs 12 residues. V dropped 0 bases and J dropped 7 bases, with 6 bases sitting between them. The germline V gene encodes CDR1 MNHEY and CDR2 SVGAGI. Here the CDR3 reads CASSYSQGGYTF. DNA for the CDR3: TGTGCCAGCAGTTACTCTCAGGGTGGCTACACCTTC.

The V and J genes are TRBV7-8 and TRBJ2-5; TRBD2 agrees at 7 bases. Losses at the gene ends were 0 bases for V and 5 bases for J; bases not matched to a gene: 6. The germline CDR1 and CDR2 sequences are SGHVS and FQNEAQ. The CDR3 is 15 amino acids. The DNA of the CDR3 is TGTGCCAGCAGCTTAGCAGACAGCGGGGCCGAGACCCAGTACTTC. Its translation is CASSLADSGAETQYF.

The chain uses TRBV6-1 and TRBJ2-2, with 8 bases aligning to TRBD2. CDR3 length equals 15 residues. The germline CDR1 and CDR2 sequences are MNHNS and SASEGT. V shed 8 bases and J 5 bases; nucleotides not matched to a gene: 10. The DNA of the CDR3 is TGTGCCAGCCACAGTGGGGCTAGCGGGACCGGGGAGCTGTTTTTT. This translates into CASHSGASGTGELFF.

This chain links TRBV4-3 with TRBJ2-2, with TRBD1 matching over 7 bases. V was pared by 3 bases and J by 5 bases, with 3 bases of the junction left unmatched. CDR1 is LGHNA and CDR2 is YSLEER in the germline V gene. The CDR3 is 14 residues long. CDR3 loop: CASSHKTGTGELFF. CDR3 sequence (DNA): TGCGCCAGCAGCCATAAGACAGGGACCGGGGAGCTGTTTTTT.

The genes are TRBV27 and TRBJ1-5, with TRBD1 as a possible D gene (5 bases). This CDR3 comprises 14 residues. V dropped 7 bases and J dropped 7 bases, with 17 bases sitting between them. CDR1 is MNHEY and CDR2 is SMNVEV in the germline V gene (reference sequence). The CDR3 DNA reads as TGTGCCAGCAACTGCAGGGACGACTGGCAGCCCCAGCATTTT. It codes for CASNCRDDWQPQHF.